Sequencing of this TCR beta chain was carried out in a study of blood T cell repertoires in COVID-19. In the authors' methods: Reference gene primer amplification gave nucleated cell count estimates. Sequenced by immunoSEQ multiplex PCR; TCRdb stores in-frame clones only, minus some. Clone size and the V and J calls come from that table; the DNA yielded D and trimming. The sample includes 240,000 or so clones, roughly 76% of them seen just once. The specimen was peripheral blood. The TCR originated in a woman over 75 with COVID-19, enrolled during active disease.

The CDR3 protein is CASRDRGETQYF. CDR3 DNA sequence: TGTGCCAGCAGGGACAGGGGAGAGACCCAGTACTTC. V gene TRBV6-5 combines with J gene TRBJ2-5; TRBD1 agrees at 9 bases. From germline, CDR1 is MNHEY and CDR2 SVGAGI. The CDR3 is 12 residues long. Trimming at V came to 6 bases and at J to 4 bases, leaving 0 bases not matched to a gene.